This TCR beta chain comes out of a study of post-analysis software for immune sequencing data. Regarding the study as a whole: Controls' normalized Chao1 diversity significantly exceeded that of multiple sclerosis patients. TRBV segments more frequent in patients than in controls numbered five and included TRBV5-6, TRBV5-1 and TRBV20-1. Pronounced co-clustering by F measure was evident among identically batched samples.

TCR beta libraries were prepared from cDNA with unique molecular identifiers. The authors obtained 500,000 to 600,000 cDNA molecules from approximately 1 to 10 million T cells. TCRdb itself ran the PCR reads through MiXCR, one entry per CDR3 protein. The table shows about 430,000 distinct CDR3 sequences, with 30% to 40% occurring only once. Germline CDR1 and CDR2: DFQATT and SNEGSKA (reference sequence). The J segment lost 3 bases and the V segment lost 4 bases, leaving 9 bases of the junction unmatched. The CDR3 covers 15 residues. In regard to this clonotype: No antigen is known for it.

V gene TRBV20-1 combines with J gene TRBJ2-3, with 8 bases identical to TRBD2. The sequence was collected from a girl aged 2-15 years with multiple sclerosis. The specimen sequenced was blood. CDR3: CSATGLVGQTDTQYF. The CDR3 bases are TGCAGTGCTACGGGACTAGTGGGACAAACAGATACGCAGTATTTT.